The 18 T cell receptor beta chains listed next were all sequenced from one sample in a study of tumor and adjacent non-tumor tissue in lung cancer listed by TCRdb under 2018. RNA was isolated from bulk unsorted tissue, and RNA quality was assessed with a NanoDrop ND-1000 and an Agilent 2100. The normal lung samples consisted of distant non-tumor tissue collected more than 3 cm from the tumor edge. The library was produced with multiplex PCR. TCRdb shows the sequencer as Illumina HiSeq 2500. Following protocols modified from ARM-PCR, the researchers constructed TCRbeta libraries through three rounds of nested PCR with primers (Table S4). The public reads were quality trimmed at Q25 with fastp and then assembled into clones with MiXCR by TCRdb, keeping productive beta chains. Entries are consolidated by CDR3 protein sequence, retaining the most common genes and DNA. This sample has some 80,000 distinct CDR3 sequences in its table, and 76% of those were observed once. Jointly, the top ten make up under 40% of the sample.

Sequenced sample: distant non-tumor lung tissue. All receptors derive from a man between 70 and 80 years old with non-small cell lung cancer.

This clonotype came up a few times. This chain joins TRBV4-1 and TRBJ2-2; 8 nucleotides agree with TRBD1. CDR3 size: 15 residues. Looked up from germline, CDR1 is MGHRA and CDR2 is YSYEKL. Losses at the gene ends were 5 bases for V and 4 bases for J; bases not matched to a gene: 6. The CDR3 DNA reads TGCGCCAGCAGCGAGTGGACAGGGCGCACCGGGGAGCTGTTTTTT. Its translation: CASSEWTGRTGELFF.

This chain joins TRBV12-3 or TRBV12-4 and TRBJ2-3, with a tentative D call TRBD2 (6 bases). V was cut by 9 bases and J by 4 bases, with 17 bases left in between. This CDR3 is 14 amino acids long. The CDR3 coding sequence is TGTGCCAGTAGTCCTAGAGCTAGCGCAGATACGCAGTATTTT. Amino acid sequence: CASSPRASADTQYF.

This chain joins TRBV19 and TRBJ2-1; 7 bases agree with TRBD2. J lost 8 bases, V lost 4 bases, and 8 bases had no gene match. Germline V gene lookup returns CDR1 LNHDA and CDR2 SQIVND (reference sequence). CDR3 length: 14 amino acids. Here the CDR3 reads CASSRPSGVDEQFF. The CDR3 nucleotides read TGTGCCAGTAGTAGGCCTAGCGGAGTGGATGAGCAGTTCTTC.

V and J are TRBV7-2 and TRBJ2-2; the match to TRBD1 covers 11 bases. This CDR3 is built from 14 residues. Trimming removed 4 bases from V and 6 bases from J; junction bases left unmatched: 1. Germline values: CDR1 SGHTA, CDR2 FQGNSA. CDR3 coding DNA: TGTGCCAGCAGCTGGACAGGGGGCGCCGGGGAGCTGTTTTTT. Translating it yields CASSWTGGAGELFF.

About this clonotype itself: One end of the junction varies from germline; a read error may be responsible. V is TRBV11-2 and J is TRBJ1-1, with D perhaps matching TRBD1 (5 bases). CDR3 length: 17 amino acids. CDR1 and CDR2 from the germline V gene are SGHAT and FQNNGV. The CDR3 coding sequence is TGTGCCAGCAGCTTACGGGGTAGGGGTAAGTGGAACACTGAAGTTTTCTTT. Residues: CASSLRGRGKWNTEVFF.

This rearrangement joins TRBV28 to TRBJ1-2, with D perhaps TRBD1 (5 bases). V was pared by 6 bases and J by 0 bases, with 20 bases between. The CDR3 has 17 residues. In germline, CDR1 is MDHEN, CDR2 SYDVKM. DNA of the CDR3: TGTGCCAGCAGGCTACGACAGAGGCCGGACGCTAACTATGGCTACACCTTC. Translated, it gives CASRLRQRPDANYGYTF.

A note on this clonotype: A much bigger clone sits one base away, suggesting this may be a read error. The chain uses TRBV5-4 and TRBJ1-1; no reliable D call. This CDR3 comprises 16 residues. Germline-derived CDR1 and CDR2 are SGHNT and YYREEE (reference sequence). CDR3 in DNA: TGTGCCAGCATCTTGCCCCTTAGGAACGGGAACACTGAAGCTTTCTTT. Amino acid sequence: CASILPLRNGNTEAFF.

As for this clonotype: A much larger clone sits a single nucleotide away, making a read error possible. The rearrangement uses TRBV7-8 and TRBJ2-2; tentative D call: TRBD2 (5 bases). The CDR3 contains 13 residues. The germline V gene has CDR1 SGHVS and CDR2 FQNEAQ. CDR3 sequence reads: CASSYKGTGDLFF. The CDR3 DNA reads TGTGCCAGCAGCTATAAAGGAACCGGGGATCTGTTTTTT.

In the case of this clonotype: Mismatch with germline at one junction end may stem from a read error. This chain uses TRBV6-1 with TRBJ2-7, with D perhaps being TRBD1 or TRBD2 (5 bases each). Germline V gene data show CDR1 as MNHNS and CDR2 as SASEGT. The CDR3 spans 14 residues. Here the CDR3 DNA reads TGTGCCAGCAGTGAAGTCGGGGCGACAGCCGAGCAGTACTTT. Translation: CASSEVGATAEQYF.

With respect to this clonotype: Relative to the germline gene, one junction end is altered; a read error may explain this. V gene TRBV6-2 or TRBV6-3 combines with J gene TRBJ2-3; TRBD2 is a possible D gene (6 bases). Germline V gene lookup returns CDR1 MNHEY and CDR2 SVGEGT. The CDR3 is made up of 13 amino acids. CDR3: CASSYSGAYTQYF. CDR3 coding DNA: TGTGCCAGTAGTTACTCGGGAGCATATACGCAATATTTT.

V is TRBV11-2 and J is TRBJ1-1; a possible D gene is TRBD1 (5 bases). CDR1 is SGHAT and CDR2 is FQNNGV in the germline V gene. The CDR3 spans 11 residues. Between the trimmed V and J ends, which lost 11 bases and 8 bases, there was a span of 15 bases. The CDR3 sequence is CAGTRVDEAFF. The CDR3, as DNA: TGTGCCGGCACCAGGGTGGACGAAGCTTTCTTT.

To note about this clonotype: A junction end diverges from the germline sequence, so it may reflect a read error. The V call is TRBV20-1, the J call TRBJ1-5; 8 nucleotides line up with TRBD1. CDR3 size: 15 residues. Looked up from germline, CDR1 is DFQATT and CDR2 is SNEGSKA (reference sequence). The CDR3 DNA sequence: TGCAGTGCTGACCTGGACAGGGAGGAGAATCAACCCCAGCATTTT. Protein sequence: CSADLDREENQPQHF.

This chain uses TRBV6-2 or TRBV6-3 with TRBJ1-2; D not resolved. CDR1 is MNHEY and CDR2 is SVGEGT in the germline V gene. With 8 bases removed from V and 8 bases from J, the gap between germline ends came to 12 bases. The CDR3 runs 11 residues. CDR3 in DNA: TGTGCCAGCGGTCTCTCATACGGCTACACCTTC. The encoded protein is CASGLSYGYTF.

Turning to this clonotype: Relative to the germline gene, one junction end is altered; a read error may explain this. The genes are TRBV7-8 and TRBJ1-2; the D gene is possibly TRBD1 (5 bases). Germline V gene sequence: CDR1 SGHVS, CDR2 FQNEAQ. The length of the CDR3 is 14 residues. This CDR3 is CASSLEYGTYGYSF. CDR3 sequence (DNA): TGTGCCAGCAGCTTAGAGTACGGGACCTATGGCTACTCCTTC. The complete variable domain, with remaining parts taken from reference TRBV7-8 and TRBJ1-2, reads GAGVSQSPRYKVAKRGQDVALRCDPISGHVSLFWYQQALGQGPEFLTYFQNEAQLDKSGLPSDRFFAERPEGSVSTLKIQRTQQEDSAVYLCASSLEYGTYGYSFGSGTRLTVV.

This clonotype appeared a single time. A junction end diverges from the germline sequence, so it may reflect a read error. The chain links TRBV11-3 to TRBJ2-2, with TRBD2 identical over 7 bases. The CDR3 sequence is 15 residues long. Germline V gene data show CDR1 as SGHNT and CDR2 as YENEEA. CDR3 bases: TGTGCCAGCCGCGGGGGAGATCGAATAGGCGGGGAGCCGTTTTTT. Translating gives CASRGGDRIGGEPFF.

At least ten counts were recorded for this clonotype. The rearrangement joins TRBV10-3 to TRBJ2-7; D not certain. Per the germline V gene, CDR1 is ENHRY and CDR2 is SYGVKD. CDR3 size: 13 residues. The V gene lost 6 bases and the J gene lost 5 bases, with 14 bases spanning the gap. The CDR3 here is CAIRFNSVDEQYF. The DNA for the CDR3 is TGTGCCATCAGGTTTAATAGTGTCGACGAGCAGTACTTC.

About this clonotype itself: A much larger clonotype is one base distant, so this may be a read error. This rearrangement joins TRBV28 to TRBJ2-5; the match to TRBD1 covers 7 bases. Germline-derived CDR1 and CDR2 are MDHEN and SYDVKM. The CDR3 runs to 14 residues. The CDR3 DNA follows: TGTGCCACCAGTCAGACAGGGAATGTAGAGACCCAGTACTTC. It codes for CATSQTGNVETQYF.

The count of this clonotype is one. Germline and junction disagree at one end, which may indicate a read error. CDR3 nucleotide sequence: TGTGCCAGCAATTTAGGTGCAACTAATGAAAAACCGTTTTTT. Its protein product is CASNLGATNEKPFF. This chain uses TRBV12-3 or TRBV12-4 with TRBJ1-4; D is unresolved. The CDR3 runs 14 residues.